The 15 T cell receptor beta chains in this list originate from one sample, sequenced in a study of OX40 agonist ivuxolimab in advanced cancers. Profiling relied on immunoSEQ multiplex PCR, and the TCRdb table lists in-frame clones only, not all of them. The sample carries tens of thousands of clones, 80% to 90% recorded once. Specimen: CD4+ or CD8+ T cells sorted from blood, collected in a trial of the OX40 agonist ivuxolimab. Every receptor here comes from an adult with an advanced solid tumor such as melanoma, head and neck, liver or kidney cancer.

This clone was found once. This sequence joins TRBV5-5 and TRBJ1-5; the D is unclear. V lost 0 bases, J lost 4 bases, and 20 bases lay in between. CDR1 and CDR2 (germline): SGHKS, YYEKEE (reference sequence). The CDR3 extends over 18 amino acids. CDR3: CASSLVSGNSVRNQPQHF. The CDR3 nucleotides read TGTGCCAGCAGCTTGGTGTCGGGCAATTCGGTTAGGAATCAGCCCCAGCATTTT.

J is TRBJ2-5 and V is TRBV5-8; 7 bases align to TRBD1. Germline-derived CDR1 and CDR2 are SGHTS and YDEGEE. The length of the CDR3 is 17 residues. V shed 0 bases and J 0 bases; nucleotides not matched to a gene: 8. The CDR3 loop is CASSLDPGTEYQETQYF. The CDR3 nucleotides read TGTGCCAGCAGCTTGGACCCCGGGACAGAGTACCAAGAGACCCAGTACTTC.

The rearrangement links TRBV27 to TRBJ2-7; 11 positions match TRBD2. The germline V gene encodes CDR1 MNHEY and CDR2 SMNVEV (reference sequence). Germline trimming cut 4 bases from V and 2 bases from J; bases unmatched to any gene: 7. The CDR3 covers 16 residues. CDR3 region: CASSSRTSGHPYEQYF. The CDR3 DNA reads TGTGCCAGCAGTTCCAGGACTAGCGGGCACCCCTACGAGCAGTACTTC.

The V gene is TRBV5-8, the J gene TRBJ2-3; 9 bases line up with TRBD1. The CDR3 is 16 residues long. In germline, CDR1 is SGHTS, CDR2 YDEGEE. Trimming cost V 2 bases and J 2 bases; bases outside gene matches: 6. CDR3 sequence: CASSFRDRETTDTQYF. CDR3 in DNA: TGTGCCAGCAGCTTTCGGGACAGGGAGACCACAGATACGCAGTATTTT.

V gene TRBV7-6 combines with J gene TRBJ1-1; 8 positions match TRBD1. This CDR3 has 15 amino acids. CDR1 is SGHVS and CDR2 is FNYEAQ in the germline V gene. V lost 4 bases to trimming and J lost 5 bases; unmatched junction nucleotides: 9. CDR3 residues: CASSSSGGAGTEAFF. CDR3 DNA: TGTGCCAGCAGCTCTTCAGGGGGCGCGGGGACTGAAGCTTTCTTT.

The rearrangement links TRBV9 to TRBJ2-7, with 7 bases aligning to TRBD1. V shed 0 bases, J shed 3 bases, and the junction held 3 bases outside the gene matches. This CDR3 is 14 amino acids long. The germline gives CDR1 SGDLS, CDR2 YYNGEE. CDR3 sequence: CASSVGGTVYEQYF. DNA of the CDR3: TGTGCCAGCAGCGTAGGAGGGACAGTCTACGAGCAGTACTTC.

This sequence joins TRBV4-1 and TRBJ2-2; maybe TRBD1 (6 bases). Trimming took off 3 bases at V and 4 bases at J, with 9 bases between the two ends. CDR1 and CDR2 (germline): MGHRA, YSYEKL. The CDR3 has 14 residues. The CDR3 sequence is CASSQDSRTGELFF. The DNA of the CDR3 is TGCGCCAGCAGCCAGGACAGCCGCACCGGGGAGCTGTTTTTT.

The chain joins TRBV15 to TRBJ2-1, with D tentatively TRBD1 (5 bases). Trimming took 4 bases from V and 6 from J, leaving 22 bases between them. Germline V gene sequence: CDR1 LNHNV, CDR2 YYDKDF (reference sequence). The CDR3 runs to 17 residues. The CDR3: CATSTPIQDYGSNEQFF. CDR3 nucleotides: TGTGCCACCAGCACCCCTATACAGGATTACGGGTCCAATGAGCAGTTCTTC.

This chain uses TRBV6-5 with TRBJ1-2, with 11 bases aligning to TRBD1. Per the germline V gene, CDR1 is MNHEY and CDR2 is SVGAGI. Germline trimming cut 2 bases from V and 13 bases from J; bases unmatched to any gene: 6. The CDR3 runs 13 residues. The CDR3 loop is CASSYGQGALSTF. The CDR3 region has the DNA TGTGCCAGCAGTTACGGACAGGGGGCGTTAAGCACCTTC.

In its sample, this clone was seen once. The chain links TRBV27 to TRBJ2-5, with D unresolved. The germline V and J ends were trimmed by 2 bases and 5 bases, with 12 bases remaining between them. The CDR3 covers 14 residues. The germline V gene has CDR1 MNHEY and CDR2 SMNVEV (reference sequence). CDR3 residues: CASSLLFGRETQYF. The CDR3 region has the DNA TGTGCCAGCAGTTTACTGTTCGGGCGGGAGACCCAGTACTTC.

V and J are TRBV7-9 and TRBJ2-5; 8 nucleotides match TRBD1. Germline trimming cut 4 bases from V and 2 bases from J; bases unmatched to any gene: 3. Germline assignment: CDR1 SEHNR and CDR2 FQNEAQ (reference sequence). The length of the CDR3 is 14 residues. The CDR3 sequence is CASSSDREQETQYF. CDR3 DNA: TGTGCCAGCAGCTCGGACAGGGAACAAGAGACCCAGTACTTC.

This clone occurred once. The chain employs TRBV28 and TRBJ1-2; perhaps TRBD1 as D (5 bases). Per the germline V gene, CDR1 is MDHEN and CDR2 is SYDVKM. V gave up 6 bases and J gave up 0 bases, with 14 bases separating them. This CDR3 has 15 residues. Here the CDR3 reads CASSPARGANYGYTF. In DNA, the CDR3 is TGTGCCAGCAGCCCTGCGAGGGGAGCTAACTATGGCTACACCTTC.

The table lists this clone with a count of one. J is TRBJ2-1 and V is TRBV7-2; 12 nucleotides line up with TRBD2. V shed 6 bases, J shed 5 bases, and the junction held 5 bases outside the gene matches. The CDR3 consists of 15 residues. The V gene's germline CDR1 is SGHTA and CDR2 FQGNSA. CDR3 nucleotides: TGTGCCAGCAGTTTTCTAGCGGGGGGGCACAATGAGCAGTTCTTC. It yields the protein CASSFLAGGHNEQFF.

V usage is TRBV4-1 and J usage is TRBJ1-2; 8 bases map to TRBD1. Germline V gene data show CDR1 as MGHRA and CDR2 as YSYEKL. The V and J ends lost 0 bases and 8 bases, in that order; junction bases with no gene match: 8. The CDR3 has 15 residues. CDR3 sequence reads: CASSQDVGQGQGYTF. The CDR3 coding sequence is TGCGCCAGCAGCCAAGATGTTGGACAGGGTCAAGGCTACACCTTC.

The chain uses TRBV11-2 and TRBJ1-2; D is undetermined. Trimming stripped 1 base from V and 7 bases from J, with 10 bases between. CDR1 and CDR2 (germline): SGHAT, FQNNGV. The CDR3 spans 13 residues. The DNA for the CDR3 is TGTGCCAGCAGCTTAGGACCAGCAGTTGGCTACACCTTC. It encodes CASSLGPAVGYTF. Variable domain in full (rest from reference TRBV11-2 and TRBJ1-2): EAGVAQSPRYKIIEKRQSVAFWCNPISGHATLYWYQQILGQGPKLLIQFQNNGVVDDSQLPKDRFSAERLKGVDSTLKIQPAKLEDSAVYLCASSLGPAVGYTFGSGTRLTVV.